A single sample gave rise to the 24 T cell receptor beta chains below, sequenced in a study of graft-versus-host responses after intestinal transplantation. TCRdb's copy holds only in-frame clones and misses some; the assay was immunoSEQ multiplex PCR. The top ten clones hold around 0.54% of a sample with 23,000 or so clones, over 85% of them seen once. This specimen consisted of PBMCs, obtained 18 days after transplant. These receptors came from a human patient who received an intestinal transplant, so some T cells may come from the graft donor.

In nucleotides, the CDR3 is TGTGCCAGCAGTCCCAGGGGAGTTTCGAATGAAAAACTGTTTTTT. Translation: CASSPRGVSNEKLFF. V and J are TRBV27 and TRBJ1-4, with a tentative D call TRBD1 (6 bases). Trimming removed 5 bases from V and 5 bases from J, with 15 bases in between. Germline values: CDR1 MNHEY, CDR2 SMNVEV (reference sequence). The CDR3 loop spans 15 amino acids.

J is TRBJ2-3 and V is TRBV5-6, with D hard to call. The CDR3 runs to 11 residues. Deletions cut 1 base from V and 6 bases from J, with 3 bases between. Germline assignment: CDR1 SGHDT and CDR2 YYEEEE. The CDR3 sequence: CASSLFDTQYF. In DNA form, the CDR3 reads TGTGCCAGCAGCTTGTTTGATACGCAGTATTTT.

J is TRBJ2-1 and V is TRBV2, with 8 bases aligning to TRBD1. Germline CDR1 SNHLY, CDR2 FYNNEI. This CDR3 region has 17 residues. The V segment lost 5 bases and the J segment 5 bases; nucleotides outside the gene matches: 14. The CDR3 protein is CASSSKTRDRPNNEQFF. The CDR3 nucleotides are TGTGCCAGCAGTTCCAAAACCAGGGACAGGCCAAACAATGAGCAGTTCTTC.

The DNA for the CDR3 is TGTGCCAGCAGTTTTACGCGGGGCGGAACGCCGCGCGAGCAGTACTTC. Its protein product is CASSFTRGGTPREQYF. The chain combines TRBV27 with TRBJ2-7; D possibly corresponds to TRBD2 (6 bases). CDR1 is MNHEY and CDR2 is SMNVEV in the germline V gene (reference sequence). The CDR3 has 16 amino acids. The V and J ends lost 3 bases and 6 bases respectively, with 21 bases between them.

This sequence joins TRBV30 and TRBJ1-5; no firm D call. Germline values: CDR1 GTSNPN, CDR2 SVGIG (reference sequence). This CDR3 is built from 14 residues. V lost 1 base to trimming and J lost 7 bases, with 14 bases between them. CDR3 in amino acids: CAWSETNARQPQHF. CDR3 in DNA: TGTGCCTGGAGTGAAACAAACGCCCGGCAGCCCCAGCATTTT.

The rearrangement links TRBV4-1 to TRBJ2-1, with 7 bases lining up with TRBD1. Germline V lookup: CDR1 MGHRA, CDR2 YSYEKL. The V gene end was trimmed by 2 bases and the J gene end by 1 base; junction bases not matched to a gene: 8. This CDR3 is 17 amino acids long. The CDR3 loop is CASSQRDSTQSYNEQFF. The DNA for the CDR3 is TGCGCCAGCAGCCAACGGGACAGCACGCAGTCCTACAATGAGCAGTTCTTC.

This chain connects TRBV9 to TRBJ2-7; D remains unclear. In germline, CDR1 is SGDLS, CDR2 YYNGEE. Deletions cut 9 bases from V and 3 bases from J, with 7 bases between. The CDR3 extends over 10 amino acids. CDR3 bases: TGTGCCAACACTAACTACGAGCAGTACTTC. Amino acid sequence: CANTNYEQYF.

V gene TRBV23-1 combines with J gene TRBJ2-7; D is possibly TRBD1 or TRBD2 (5 bases each). TRBV23-1 belongs to the ORF category, with a function that is uncertain. The ends were cut back, 2 bases at V and 7 bases at J, with 18 bases in the middle. The CDR3 contains 15 residues. The CDR3 spells CASSQRPGPSVEQYF. CDR3 bases: TGCGCCAGCAGTCAACGACCGGGGCCCTCGGTGGAGCAGTACTTC.

The V gene is TRBV7-3, the J gene TRBJ2-1, with a possible D match to TRBD2 (6 bases). There are 12 residues in the CDR3. Germline V gene lookup returns CDR1 SGHTA and CDR2 FQGTGA. V lost 5 bases, J lost 9 bases, and 11 bases lay in between. Written as DNA, the CDR3 is TGTGCCAGCAGCCTTATGGGGGGTGAGCAGTTCTTC. It is translated as CASSLMGGEQFF.

The V and J genes are TRBV6-5 and TRBJ1-2; D perhaps matches TRBD1 (5 bases). This CDR3 comprises 15 residues. The germline V gene has CDR1 MNHEY and CDR2 SVGAGI. V was shortened by 0 bases and J by 5 bases, with 13 bases between the two germline ends. CDR3 residues: CASSYSAGSPYGYTF. DNA for the CDR3: TGTGCCAGCAGTTACTCGGCAGGGTCCCCATATGGCTACACCTTC.

The chain employs TRBV12-5 and TRBJ1-2; TRBD1 matches 7 bases. Germline CDR1 reads LGHNT; CDR2 reads FRNRAP. This CDR3 spans 17 amino acids. V trimming: 2 bases; J trimming: 7 bases; junction bases outside the gene matches: 16. The CDR3 region has the DNA TGTGCTAGTGGTTTGCCATACCCCGCCGAACAGGGGTTTGGCTACACCTTC. This encodes CASGLPYPAEQGFGYTF.

This chain connects TRBV7-9 to TRBJ2-5, with TRBD2 identical over 9 bases. V lost 1 base and J lost 2; bases outside the gene matches: 5. The CDR3 consists of 16 residues. Germline CDR1 SEHNR, CDR2 FQNEAQ (reference sequence). CDR3 sequence (DNA): TGTGCCAGCAGCTTAGGGGGTAGCGGGGGACAAGAGACCCAGTACTTC. Its protein is CASSLGGSGGQETQYF.

This chain uses TRBV5-1 with TRBJ2-5; possible D gene TRBD2, 6 bases. The germline gives CDR1 SGHRS, CDR2 YFSETQ. Trimming cost V 5 bases and J 4 bases, with 9 bases left between them. This CDR3 contains 12 residues. Written as DNA, the CDR3 is TGCGCCAGCAGGGGAGGATCAGAGACCCAGTACTTC. This encodes CASRGGSETQYF.

The chain is built from TRBV2 and TRBJ1-1; D gene uncertain. The germline CDR1 and CDR2 sequences are SNHLY and FYNNEI. The V end was cut by 4 bases, the J end by 7 bases, with 4 bases between. The CDR3 extends over 10 amino acids. CDR3 loop: CASSVLEAFF. The CDR3 bases are TGTGCCAGCAGTGTCCTTGAAGCTTTCTTT.

V and J are TRBV15 and TRBJ2-2; D unclear. V was cut by 4 bases and J by 0 bases, with 9 bases left in between. The CDR3 totals 15 residues. CDR1 is LNHNV and CDR2 is YYDKDF in the germline V gene (reference sequence). The CDR3 DNA reads TGTGCCACCAGCAAAGACATTCCGAACACCGGGGAGCTGTTTTTT. Amino acid sequence: CATSKDIPNTGELFF.

Here the CDR3 DNA reads TGCGCCAGCAGAAAATCGCCGGGACAGGCGGCGTTCGAGCAGTACTTC. It is translated as CASRKSPGQAAFEQYF. This chain joins TRBV4-1 and TRBJ2-7, with 8 bases fitting TRBD1. V trimming: 6 bases; J trimming: 6 bases; junction bases outside the gene matches: 16. This CDR3 comprises 16 residues. Germline lookup yields CDR1 MGHRA and CDR2 YSYEKL.

The rearrangement links TRBV6-5 to TRBJ1-2; 7 bases agree with TRBD1. Germline V gene lookup returns CDR1 MNHEY and CDR2 SVGAGI. The CDR3 consists of 14 residues. The junction had 4 bases not matched to a gene; V was cut back by 4 bases and J by 2 bases. The CDR3 region is CASSSQTGNYGYTF. CDR3 nucleotides: TGTGCCAGCAGTTCTCAGACAGGGAACTATGGCTACACCTTC.

This rearrangement joins TRBV29-1 to TRBJ1-2; 7 nucleotides align to TRBD1. This CDR3 region has 12 residues. With V trimmed by 4 bases and J by 8 bases, 7 bases remained unmatched. CDR1 and CDR2 (germline): SQVTM, ANQGSEA. The CDR3 nucleotides read TGCAGCGTTGCTACAGGGGTTAGGGGCTACACCTTC. As protein: CSVATGVRGYTF. Variable domain in full (rest from reference TRBV29-1 and TRBJ1-2): SAVISQKPSRDICQRGTSLTIQCQVDSQVTMMFWYRQQPGQSLTLIATANQGSEATYESGFVIDKFPISRPNLTFSTLTVSNMSPEDSSIYLCSVATGVRGYTFGSGTRLTVV.

This clone was picked up one time. The gene calls are TRBV6-5 and TRBJ1-1, with no clear D. V lost 8 bases and J 5 bases, leaving 18 bases between the germline ends. In germline, CDR1 is MNHEY, CDR2 SVGAGI. The CDR3 consists of 14 residues. CDR3 sequence (DNA): TGTGCCAGCGGGTTACTCTCAAGGGATACTGAAGCTTTCTTT. Translated: CASGLLSRDTEAFF.

This sequence joins TRBV27 and TRBJ2-1, with D perhaps matching TRBD1 or TRBD2 (5 bases each). Germline CDR1 is MNHEY and CDR2 is SMNVEV (reference sequence). The germline V and J ends were trimmed by 6 bases and 8 bases, with 11 bases remaining between them. The CDR3 has 12 amino acids. The CDR3 sequence: CASSGAGHEQFF. CDR3 nucleotides: TGTGCCAGCAGCGGGGCGGGTCATGAGCAGTTCTTC.

The chain is built from TRBV6-1 and TRBJ1-3; D ambiguous. The CDR3 extends over 16 amino acids. Looked up from germline, CDR1 is MNHNS and CDR2 is SASEGT. Trimming removed 4 bases from V and 0 bases from J, with 13 bases in between. The CDR3 loop is CASSAVAGISGNTIYF. CDR3 DNA sequence: TGTGCCAGCAGTGCGGTTGCGGGAATCTCTGGAAACACCATATATTTT.

The gene calls are TRBV6-5 and TRBJ2-1; 9 positions match TRBD2. The V segment lost 7 bases and the J segment 10 bases; nucleotides outside the gene matches: 8. Per the germline V gene, CDR1 is MNHEY and CDR2 is SVGAGI. This CDR3 comprises 13 residues. The CDR3 DNA reads TGTGCCAGCACGGCGGGGGGGCTCTTGGAGCAGTTCTTC. Amino acid sequence: CASTAGGLLEQFF.

On this clone itself: Other nucleotide sequences in the sample specify the same CDR3. The V gene is TRBV5-1, the J gene TRBJ2-1; D unclear. The CDR3 is made up of 11 amino acids. Germline CDR1 and CDR2: SGHRS and YFSETQ. The V and J ends lost 0 bases and 8 bases respectively, with 3 bases between them. CDR3: CASSLVDEQFF. As DNA, the CDR3 is TGCGCCAGCAGCTTGGTGGATGAGCAGTTCTTC.

The CDR3, as DNA: TGTGCCAGCAGCCCCCTCTCTGGGGCCAACGTCCTGACTTTC. Amino acid sequence: CASSPLSGANVLTF. V is TRBV5-8 and J is TRBJ2-6; D is unresolved. The CDR3 loop spans 14 amino acids. V lost 4 bases and J 0 bases, leaving 5 bases between the germline ends. Germline CDR1 is SGHTS and CDR2 is YDEGEE.